This TCR beta chain originates from a study of blood T cells in healthy people across ages (dated by TCRdb to between 2015 and 2016). For the study in its entirety: In model experiments, template switching captured roughly one uniquely barcoded TCR beta cDNA molecule for every two T cells. Using deep sequencing normalized with unique cDNA molecular identifiers, the study measured how TCR beta repertoire diversity changes with age. The donors were split into four age groups: young (average around 17 years), middle-aged (over 35), aged (around 67) and long-lived (82). To avoid experimental bias, donors of different ages were distributed randomly across sequencing lanes. Using the same blood draw, the study looked at two additional independent replicas of 1 million unique cDNA reads for two donors, one aged 18 to 30 and the other aged 80 or older. Overall study outcomes, separate from this receptor: Because profiling used bulk unsorted PBMCs, naive and antigen-experienced compartments could not be compared conclusively. There was a strong correlation between observed TCR beta diversity and the percentage of naive T cells measured by flow cytometry. Because the CMV infection status of the donors was unknown, age-related changes in expanded clonotypes may potentially have been confounded. Total diversity estimates from one million sequenced T cells were considered lower bounds and underestimates. Compared with the aged group, the long-lived group had more naive CD4+ T cells, fewer expanded clones and increased TCR diversity, a pattern suggesting age selection. As age increased, observed TCR beta diversity per million T cells dropped in a roughly linear way, and a significant reduction was already evident by age about 36.

The roughly 38 donors, aged about 6 to 100 years, were systemically healthy Caucasian individuals from Russia. Each donor gave approximately 9.4 milliliters of peripheral blood, drawn into EDTA-treated Vacutainer tubes. Ficoll-Paque density-gradient centrifugation was used to isolate PBMCs, with at least 6.5 million per sample. Total RNA, at least 5.5 micrograms per sample, was extracted from PBMCs with Trizol reagent. The percentages of naive CD45RAhigh/CD27high T cells were determined by flow cytometry on a PBMC aliquot from every donor. CDR1 MDHEN and CDR2 SYDVKM are derived from the germline V gene. The CDR3 holds 13 amino acids from the cysteine to the phenylalanine. Just the 39-base CDR3 DNA is kept, in frame starting at base 1. V loses 6 bases, J loses 5 bases, and the germline ends lie 13 bases apart. This clonotype was counted only a few times. Its cognate antigen has yet to be identified. One base away there is no much larger clone; base qualities are not given.

To prepare the library, 5' RACE was applied. The instrument was an Illumina HiSeq 2500. The second PCR ran for about 7 to 11 cycles and used a J-beta primer mix along with a sample-barcoded 5' primer. A template-switch 5' adaptor carrying 12 random nucleotides introduced a unique molecular identifier onto each TCR beta cDNA molecule. At least 2.5 million CDR3-containing paired-end reads were obtained from each sample. The Mint cDNA synthesis kit, primed by a TRBC-specific oligonucleotide, was used to synthesize first-strand cDNA from all RNA. After uracil-DNA glycosylase treatment, a first 18-cycle PCR used universal primers M1SS and BC2_uni_R on all cDNA. Per the authors' processing: For normalization, 1 million high-quality reads, each with a distinct molecular identifier, were randomly selected from each sample. Instead of being binned into consensus sequences, reads with shared molecular identifiers were discarded. MiTCR, with a Q25 quality threshold and the strictest error-elimination algorithm, was used for CDR3 identification, clonotype clustering and error correction. A nonparametric unseen species model with Euler transformation was used to estimate lower-bound total TCR beta diversity. TCRdb's own reprocessing of the public reads used fastp at Q25 and MiXCR and kept productive beta chains. One record per CDR3 amino acid sequence lists the most common genes and DNA. These V and J calls are TCRdb output, not the study's own analysis. The sample table shows about 1,500,000 distinct CDR3 sequences, and roughly 40% are seen once. The top ten clonotypes cover roughly 8.2% of the sample.

Sequencing input: blood. The chain is assembled from TRBV28 and TRBJ2-5; the D element could tentatively be TRBD1 or TRBD2, as 6 bases agree for each. The TCR was taken from a young woman in good health. This receptor has the CDR3 CASSPGGRETQYF. The nucleotides read TGTGCCAGCAGCCCTGGGGGGCGGGAGACCCAGTACTTC.